Following are 15 T cell receptor beta chains from one sample sequenced in a study of blood T cell repertoires in COVID-19. The protocol was immunoSEQ multiplex PCR, while the TCRdb copy is restricted to in-frame clones and leaves out a portion. The sample shows roughly 150,000 clones, roughly 88% of them seen only once. Material for sequencing was peripheral blood. Receptors originate from a man aged 18 to 35 with acute or convalescent COVID-19.

This clone was seen once. The rearrangement uses TRBV19 and TRBJ2-2; TRBD2 might be the D (5 bases). Germline CDR1 reads LNHDA; CDR2 reads SQIVND (reference sequence). The germline V and J ends were trimmed by 2 bases and 6 bases, with 7 bases remaining between them. CDR3 length: 13 residues. CDR3 DNA: TGTGCCAGTAGTATAAGAGGGCCCGGGGAGCTGTTTTTT. Protein: CASSIRGPGELFF.

With regard to this clone: Other DNA sequences in the same sample also yield this CDR3. The V call is TRBV12-3 or TRBV12-4, the J call TRBJ2-5; perhaps TRBD1 as D (5 bases). The CDR3 contains 13 residues. Trimming took 6 bases from V and 0 from J, leaving 8 bases between them. The CDR3 nucleotides are TGTGCCAGCAGAAAGGGGTACCAAGAGACCCAGTACTTC. Protein product: CASRKGYQETQYF.

This chain joins TRBV3-1 (or the pseudogene TRBV3-2) and TRBJ1-2, with D possibly TRBD1 on 5 matching bases. This CDR3 has 12 amino acids. Germline CDR1 and CDR2: LGHDT and YNNKEL (reference sequence). V lost 6 bases and J lost 4, with 9 bases in between. The CDR3 loop reads CASRRDGYGYTF. CDR3 DNA: TGTGCCAGCAGGCGGGACGGCTATGGCTACACCTTC.

The J gene is TRBJ1-2, the V gene TRBV7-2, with TRBD1 as a possible D gene (5 bases). Germline V gives CDR1 SGHTA, CDR2 FQGNSA. Trimming took 6 bases from V and 4 from J, leaving 15 bases between them. This CDR3 has 14 amino acids. CDR3 amino acids: CASRPHDRGYGYTF. The CDR3, as DNA: TGTGCCAGCAGACCCCACGACAGAGGCTATGGCTACACCTTC.

This chain connects TRBV2 to TRBJ1-5; D not resolved. V was cut by 7 bases and J by 3 bases, with 13 bases left in between. Germline V gene sequence: CDR1 SNHLY, CDR2 FYNNEI. The CDR3 extends over 14 amino acids. DNA for the CDR3: TGTGCCAGCACGCGGGCGTCGGTCAATCAGCCCCAGCATTTT. This gives the protein CASTRASVNQPQHF.

The chain recombines TRBV19 with TRBJ2-3; a weak D match, TRBD2 (6 bases). From germline, CDR1 is LNHDA and CDR2 SQIVND (reference sequence). The CDR3 covers 15 residues. V was cut by 4 bases and J by 2 bases, with 13 bases left in between. The CDR3 is CASSSGGTYTDTQYF. DNA of the CDR3: TGTGCCAGTAGTAGTGGGGGGACTTACACAGATACGCAGTATTTT.

The chain couples TRBV7-2 to TRBJ2-1; 7 bases match TRBD2. The germline V gene has CDR1 SGHTA and CDR2 FQGNSA. The junction had 12 bases not matched to a gene; V was cut back by 2 bases and J by 8 bases. This CDR3 region has 16 residues. The DNA for the CDR3 is TGTGCCAGCAGCTTAATGGCGGGAGTCATAGGGGATGAGCAGTTCTTC. Its translation is CASSLMAGVIGDEQFF.

The CDR3 reads CASSTGGRYGYTF. For the CDR3, the DNA is TGTGCCAGCAGTACAGGGGGCAGATATGGCTACACCTTC. The J gene is TRBJ1-2, the V gene TRBV12-3 or TRBV12-4; 9 bases fit TRBD1. V lost 5 bases and J lost 5; bases outside the gene matches: 3. This CDR3 is 13 amino acids long.

The chain has TRBV20-1 and TRBJ2-1; a possible D gene is TRBD1 (6 bases). V lost 3 bases and J lost 9, with 9 bases in between. This CDR3 spans 11 amino acids. Germline V gene lookup returns CDR1 DFQATT and CDR2 SNEGSKA (reference sequence). CDR3 DNA sequence: TGCAGTGCTAGGAGGGGGTTTGAGCAGTTCTTC. Protein: CSARRGFEQFF.

This clone was found once. V gene TRBV2 combines with J gene TRBJ1-2, with D unclear. Germline loops: CDR1 SNHLY, CDR2 FYNNEI. The CDR3 extends over 15 amino acids. Deletions cut 3 bases from V and 3 bases from J, with 14 bases between. The CDR3 DNA is TGTGCCAGCAGTGAGGTAGAGGGCGGATACTATGGCTACACCTTC. Protein product: CASSEVEGGYYGYTF.

This rearrangement joins TRBV20-1 to TRBJ1-2, with D unclear. Germline CDR1 reads DFQATT; CDR2 reads SNEGSKA (reference sequence). The CDR3 runs to 10 residues. V lost 6 bases and J lost 8, with 10 bases in between. CDR3 in DNA: TGCAGTGCCGAGCGGGCCGGCTACACCTTC. Translating it yields CSAERAGYTF.

This rearrangement joins TRBV10-2 to TRBJ2-2; TRBD1 agrees at 9 bases. J lost 1 base, V lost 7 bases, and 1 base had no gene match. This CDR3 is built from 14 residues. Germline values: CDR1 WSHSY, CDR2 SAAADI. CDR3: CASTGQGNTGELFF. DNA of the CDR3: TGCGCCAGCACGGGACAGGGGAACACCGGGGAGCTGTTTTTT.

The chain carries TRBV14 and TRBJ1-1; D unclear. The V end was cut by 3 bases, the J end by 5 bases, with 10 bases between. This CDR3 region has 13 residues. Germline V gene data show CDR1 as SGHDN and CDR2 as FVKESK. This CDR3 reads CASSQGRGTEAFF. The CDR3 DNA reads TGTGCCAGCAGCCAGGGGAGAGGAACTGAAGCTTTCTTT.

A word on this clone: The junction and the germline gene differ at one end; a read error may be behind it. The gene calls are TRBV6-1 and TRBJ1-1; no definite D call. Germline CDR1 MNHNS, CDR2 SASEGT. CDR3 length: 15 amino acids. Written as DNA, the CDR3 is TGTGCCAGCAGGGAAGGTAGTATTATGAACACTGAAGCTTTCTTT. Translating it yields CASREGSIMNTEAFF.

The rearrangement joins TRBV30 to TRBJ1-6; D uncertain. CDR1 is GTSNPN and CDR2 is SVGIG in the germline V gene (reference sequence). V was shortened by 0 bases and J by 7 bases, with 13 bases between the two germline ends. CDR3 size: 15 residues. This CDR3 reads CAWSVAAGLNSPLHF. CDR3 sequence (DNA): TGTGCCTGGAGTGTTGCCGCAGGCCTAAATTCACCCCTCCACTTT.